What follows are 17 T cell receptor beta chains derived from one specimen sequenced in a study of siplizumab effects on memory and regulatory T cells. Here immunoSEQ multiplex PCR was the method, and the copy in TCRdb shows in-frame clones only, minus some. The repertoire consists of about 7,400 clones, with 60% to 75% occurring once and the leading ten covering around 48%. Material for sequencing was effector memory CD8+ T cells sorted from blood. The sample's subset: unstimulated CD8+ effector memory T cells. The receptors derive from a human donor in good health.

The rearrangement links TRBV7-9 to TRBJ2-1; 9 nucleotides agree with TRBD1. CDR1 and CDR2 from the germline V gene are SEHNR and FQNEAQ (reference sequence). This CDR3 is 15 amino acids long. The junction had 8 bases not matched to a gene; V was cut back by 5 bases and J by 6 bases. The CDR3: CASSPPRDRANEQFF. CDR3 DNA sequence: TGTGCCAGCAGCCCCCCCCGGGACAGGGCCAATGAGCAGTTCTTC.

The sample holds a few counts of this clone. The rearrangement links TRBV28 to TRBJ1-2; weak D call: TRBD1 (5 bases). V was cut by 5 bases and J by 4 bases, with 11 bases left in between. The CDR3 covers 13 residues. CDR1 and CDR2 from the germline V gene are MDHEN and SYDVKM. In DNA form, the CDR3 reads TGTGCCAGCAGTCCGACAGAAAGCTATGGCTACACCTTC. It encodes CASSPTESYGYTF.

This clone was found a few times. The CDR3 region has the DNA TGTGCCAGCAGCTTAGAAGACAGGGCGGACGAGCAGTACTTC. Residues: CASSLEDRADEQYF. The chain carries TRBV7-6 and TRBJ2-7; 7 nucleotides line up with TRBD1. The V gene's germline CDR1 is SGHVS and CDR2 FNYEAQ. CDR3 length: 14 residues. After removal of 1 base from V and 5 bases from J, the junction contained 5 bases not matched to a gene. The complete variable domain, with remaining parts taken from reference TRBV7-6 and TRBJ2-7, reads GAGVSQSPRYKVTKRGQDVALRCDPISGHVSLYWYRQALGQGPEFLTYFNYEAQQDKSGLPNDRFSAERPEGSISTLTIQRTEQRDSAMYRCASSLEDRADEQYFGPGTRLTVT.

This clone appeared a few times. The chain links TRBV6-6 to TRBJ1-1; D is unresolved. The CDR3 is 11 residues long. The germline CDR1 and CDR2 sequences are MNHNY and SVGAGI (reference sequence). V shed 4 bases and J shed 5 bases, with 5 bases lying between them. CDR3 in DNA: TGTGCCAGCAGTTCGTGGACTGAAGCTTTCTTT. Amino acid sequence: CASSSWTEAFF.

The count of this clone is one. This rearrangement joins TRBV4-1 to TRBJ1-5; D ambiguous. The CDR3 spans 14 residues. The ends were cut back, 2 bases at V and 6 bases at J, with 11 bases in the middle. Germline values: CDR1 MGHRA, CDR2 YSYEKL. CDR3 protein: CASSQYPVGQPQHF. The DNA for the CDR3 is TGCGCCAGCAGCCAATATCCGGTTGGTCAGCCCCAGCATTTT.

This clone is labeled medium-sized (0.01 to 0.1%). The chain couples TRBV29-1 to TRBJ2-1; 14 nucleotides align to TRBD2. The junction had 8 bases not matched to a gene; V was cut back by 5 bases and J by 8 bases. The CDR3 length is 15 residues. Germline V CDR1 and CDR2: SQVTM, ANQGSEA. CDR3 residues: CSVLKTSGRAHEQFF. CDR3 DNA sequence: TGCAGCGTTCTCAAGACTAGCGGGAGGGCCCATGAGCAGTTCTTC.

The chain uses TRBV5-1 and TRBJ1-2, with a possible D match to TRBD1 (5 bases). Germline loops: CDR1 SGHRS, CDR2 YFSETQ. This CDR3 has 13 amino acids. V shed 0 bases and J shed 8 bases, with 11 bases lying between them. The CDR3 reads CASSLVGGDGYTF. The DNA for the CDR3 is TGCGCCAGCAGCTTGGTCGGGGGAGACGGCTACACCTTC. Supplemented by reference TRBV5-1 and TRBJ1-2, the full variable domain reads KAGVTQTPRYLIKTRGQQVTLSCSPISGHRSVSWYQQTPGQGLQFLFEYFSETQRNKGNFPGRFSGRQFSNSRSEMNVSTLELGDSALYLCASSLVGGDGYTFGSGTRLTVV.

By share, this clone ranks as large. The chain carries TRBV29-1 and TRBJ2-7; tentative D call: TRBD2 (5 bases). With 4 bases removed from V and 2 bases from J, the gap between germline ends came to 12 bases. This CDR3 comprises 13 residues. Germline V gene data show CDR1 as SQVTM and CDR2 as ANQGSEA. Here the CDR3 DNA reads TGCAGCGTTGTGAAGGACGGGGCCTACGAGCAGTACTTC. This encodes CSVVKDGAYEQYF.

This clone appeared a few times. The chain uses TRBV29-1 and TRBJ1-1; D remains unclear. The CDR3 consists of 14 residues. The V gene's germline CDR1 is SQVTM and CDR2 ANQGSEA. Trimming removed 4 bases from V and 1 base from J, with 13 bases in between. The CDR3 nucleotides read TGCAGCGTTGGGATCCTGATCCCGAACACTGAAGCTTTCTTT. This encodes CSVGILIPNTEAFF.

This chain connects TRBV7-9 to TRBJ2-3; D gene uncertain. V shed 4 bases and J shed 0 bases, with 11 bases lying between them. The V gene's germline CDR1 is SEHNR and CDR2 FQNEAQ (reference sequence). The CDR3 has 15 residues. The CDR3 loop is CASSSIQLSTDTQYF. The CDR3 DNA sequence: TGTGCCAGCAGCTCCATCCAGCTTAGCACAGATACGCAGTATTTT.

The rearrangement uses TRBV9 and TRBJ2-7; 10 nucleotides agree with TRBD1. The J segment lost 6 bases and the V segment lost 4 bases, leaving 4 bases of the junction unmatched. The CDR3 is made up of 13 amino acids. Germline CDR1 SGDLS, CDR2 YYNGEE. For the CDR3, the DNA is TGTGCCAGCAGCTCTCGACAGGGGGCCGAGCAGTACTTC. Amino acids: CASSSRQGAEQYF.

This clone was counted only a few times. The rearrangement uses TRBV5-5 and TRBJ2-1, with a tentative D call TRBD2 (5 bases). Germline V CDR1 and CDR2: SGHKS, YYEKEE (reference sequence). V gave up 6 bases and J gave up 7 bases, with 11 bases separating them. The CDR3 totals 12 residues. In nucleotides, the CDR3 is TGTGCCAGCATACGGACTGGGAATGAGCAGTTCTTC. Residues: CASIRTGNEQFF.

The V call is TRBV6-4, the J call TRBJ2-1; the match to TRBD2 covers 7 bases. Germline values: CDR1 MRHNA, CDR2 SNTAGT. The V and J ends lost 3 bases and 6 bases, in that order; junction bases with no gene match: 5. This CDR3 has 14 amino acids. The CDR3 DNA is TGTGCCAGCAGTGAGAGCGGGACCCTCAATGAGCAGTTCTTC. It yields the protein CASSESGTLNEQFF.

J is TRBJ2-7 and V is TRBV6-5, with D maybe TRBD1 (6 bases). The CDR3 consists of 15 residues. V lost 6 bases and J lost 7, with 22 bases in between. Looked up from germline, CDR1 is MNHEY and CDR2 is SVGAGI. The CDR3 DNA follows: TGTGCCAGCAGCCCAAGACAGGAGCCATTGGGGGAGCAGTACTTC. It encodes CASSPRQEPLGEQYF.

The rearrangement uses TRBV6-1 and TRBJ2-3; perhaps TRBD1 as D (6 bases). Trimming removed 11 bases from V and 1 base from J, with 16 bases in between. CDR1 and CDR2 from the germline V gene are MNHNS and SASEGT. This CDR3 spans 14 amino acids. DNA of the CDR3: TGTGCCCTAGAGAGGGGGTCTGGCACAGATACGCAGTATTTT. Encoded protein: CALERGSGTDTQYF.

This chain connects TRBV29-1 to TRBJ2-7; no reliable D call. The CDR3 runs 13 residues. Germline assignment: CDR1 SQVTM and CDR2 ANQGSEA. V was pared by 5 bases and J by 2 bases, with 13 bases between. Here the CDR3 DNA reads TGCAGCGTTACCCCTAAAGCTGCCTACGAGCAGTACTTC. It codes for CSVTPKAAYEQYF.

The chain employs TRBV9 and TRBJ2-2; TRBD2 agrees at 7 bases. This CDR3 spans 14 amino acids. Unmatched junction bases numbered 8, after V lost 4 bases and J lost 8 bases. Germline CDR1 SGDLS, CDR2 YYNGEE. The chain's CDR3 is CASSPSGTTGELFF. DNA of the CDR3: TGTGCCAGCAGCCCGTCCGGGACTACAGGGGAGCTGTTTTTT.